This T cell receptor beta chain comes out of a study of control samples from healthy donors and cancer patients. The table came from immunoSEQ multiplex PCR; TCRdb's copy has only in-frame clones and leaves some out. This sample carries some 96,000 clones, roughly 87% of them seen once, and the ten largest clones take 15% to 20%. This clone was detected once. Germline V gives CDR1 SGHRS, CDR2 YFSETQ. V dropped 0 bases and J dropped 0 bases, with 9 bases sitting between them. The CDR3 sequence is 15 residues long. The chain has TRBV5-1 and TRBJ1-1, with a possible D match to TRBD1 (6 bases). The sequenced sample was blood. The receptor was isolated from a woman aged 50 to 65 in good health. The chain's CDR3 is CASSLAAGVNTEAFF. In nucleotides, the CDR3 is TGCGCCAGCAGCTTGGCGGCAGGGGTGAACACTGAAGCTTTCTTT.